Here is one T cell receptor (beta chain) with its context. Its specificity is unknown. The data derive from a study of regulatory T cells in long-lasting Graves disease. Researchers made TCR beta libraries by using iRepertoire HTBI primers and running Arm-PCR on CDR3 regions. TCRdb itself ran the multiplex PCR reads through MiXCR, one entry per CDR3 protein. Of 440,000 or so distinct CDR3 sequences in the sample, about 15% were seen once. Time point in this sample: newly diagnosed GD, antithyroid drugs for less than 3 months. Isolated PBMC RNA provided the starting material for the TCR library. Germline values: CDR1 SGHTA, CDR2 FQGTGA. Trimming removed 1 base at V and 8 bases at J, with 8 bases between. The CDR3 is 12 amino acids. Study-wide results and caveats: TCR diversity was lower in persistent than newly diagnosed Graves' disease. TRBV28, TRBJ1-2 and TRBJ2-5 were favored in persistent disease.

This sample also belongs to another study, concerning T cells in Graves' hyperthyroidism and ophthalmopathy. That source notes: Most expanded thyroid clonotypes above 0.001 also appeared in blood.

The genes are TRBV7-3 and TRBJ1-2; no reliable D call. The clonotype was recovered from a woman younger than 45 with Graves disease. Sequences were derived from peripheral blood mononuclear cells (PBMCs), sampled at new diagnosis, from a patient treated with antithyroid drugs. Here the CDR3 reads CASSLNGVGYTF. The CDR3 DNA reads TGTGCCAGCAGCTTAAACGGTGTAGGCTACACCTTC. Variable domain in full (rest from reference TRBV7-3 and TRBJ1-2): GAGVSQTPSNKVTEKGKYVELRCDPISGHTALYWYRQSLGQGPEFLIYFQGTGAADDSGLPNDRFFAVRPEGSVSTLKIQRTERGDSAVYLCASSLNGVGYTFGSGTRLTVV.